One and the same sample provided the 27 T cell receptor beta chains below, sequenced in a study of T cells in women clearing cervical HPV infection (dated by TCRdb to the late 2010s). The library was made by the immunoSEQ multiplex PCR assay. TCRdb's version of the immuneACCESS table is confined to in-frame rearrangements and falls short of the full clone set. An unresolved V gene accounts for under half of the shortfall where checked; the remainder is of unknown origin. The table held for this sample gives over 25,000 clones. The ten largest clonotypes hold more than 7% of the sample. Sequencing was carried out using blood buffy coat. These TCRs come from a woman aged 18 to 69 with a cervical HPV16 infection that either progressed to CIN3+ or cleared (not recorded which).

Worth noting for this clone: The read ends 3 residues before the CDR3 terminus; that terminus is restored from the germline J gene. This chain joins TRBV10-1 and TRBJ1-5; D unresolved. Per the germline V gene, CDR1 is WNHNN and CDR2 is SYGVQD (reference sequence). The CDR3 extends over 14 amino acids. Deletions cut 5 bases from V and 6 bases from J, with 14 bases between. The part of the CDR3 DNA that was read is TGCGCCAGCAGTACCGATGCAAGTAGTCAGCCC. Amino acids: CASSTDASSQP. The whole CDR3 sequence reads CASSTDASSQPQHF.

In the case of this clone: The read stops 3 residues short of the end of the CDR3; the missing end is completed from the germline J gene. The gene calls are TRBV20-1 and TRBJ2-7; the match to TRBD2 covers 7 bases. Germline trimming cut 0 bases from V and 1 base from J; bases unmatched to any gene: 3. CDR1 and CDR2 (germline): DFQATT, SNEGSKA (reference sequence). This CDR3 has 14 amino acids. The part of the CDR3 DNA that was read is TGCAGTGCTAGAGAGGGGGGAGGGTCCTACGAG. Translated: CSAREGGGSYE. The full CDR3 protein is CSAREGGGSYEQYF.

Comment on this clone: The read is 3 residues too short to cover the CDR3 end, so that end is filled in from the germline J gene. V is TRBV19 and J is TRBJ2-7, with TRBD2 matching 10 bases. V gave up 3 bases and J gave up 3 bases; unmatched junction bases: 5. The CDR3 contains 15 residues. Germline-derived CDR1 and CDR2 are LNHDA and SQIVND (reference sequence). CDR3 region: CASSISSGGVYEQYF. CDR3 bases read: TGTGCCAGTAGTATTTCAAGCGGGGGGGTCTACGAG.

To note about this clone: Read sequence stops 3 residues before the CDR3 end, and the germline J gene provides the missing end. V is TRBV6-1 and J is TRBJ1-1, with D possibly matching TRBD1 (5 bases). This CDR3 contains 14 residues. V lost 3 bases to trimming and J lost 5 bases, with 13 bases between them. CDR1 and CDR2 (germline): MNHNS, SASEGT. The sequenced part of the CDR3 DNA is TGTGCCAGCAGTGATACCAGGGTCTGGACTGAA. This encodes CASSDTRVWTE. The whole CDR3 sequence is CASSDTRVWTEAFF.

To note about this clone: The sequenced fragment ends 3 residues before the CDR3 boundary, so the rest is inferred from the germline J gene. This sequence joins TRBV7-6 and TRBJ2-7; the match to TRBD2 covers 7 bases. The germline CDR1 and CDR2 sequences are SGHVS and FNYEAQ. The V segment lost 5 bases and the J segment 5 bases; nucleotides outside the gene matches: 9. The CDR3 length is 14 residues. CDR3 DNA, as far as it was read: TGTGCCAGCAGCCTAGACAGCGGGACTGACGAG. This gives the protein CASSLDSGTDE. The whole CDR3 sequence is CASSLDSGTDEQYF.

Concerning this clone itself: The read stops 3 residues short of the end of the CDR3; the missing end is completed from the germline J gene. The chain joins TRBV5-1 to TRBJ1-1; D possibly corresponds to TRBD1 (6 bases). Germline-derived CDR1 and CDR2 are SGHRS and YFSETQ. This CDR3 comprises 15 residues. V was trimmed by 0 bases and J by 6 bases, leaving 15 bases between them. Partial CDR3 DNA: TGCGCCAGCAGCTTGGGTCAGGGGATTGGCGCTGAA. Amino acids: CASSLGQGIGAE. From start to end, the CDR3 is CASSLGQGIGAEAFF. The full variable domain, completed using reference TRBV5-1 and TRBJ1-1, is KAGVTQTPRYLIKTRGQQVTLSCSPISGHRSVSWYQQTPGQGLQFLFEYFSETQRNKGNFPGRFSGRQFSNSRSEMNVSTLELGDSALYLCASSLGQGIGAEAFFGQGTRLTVV.

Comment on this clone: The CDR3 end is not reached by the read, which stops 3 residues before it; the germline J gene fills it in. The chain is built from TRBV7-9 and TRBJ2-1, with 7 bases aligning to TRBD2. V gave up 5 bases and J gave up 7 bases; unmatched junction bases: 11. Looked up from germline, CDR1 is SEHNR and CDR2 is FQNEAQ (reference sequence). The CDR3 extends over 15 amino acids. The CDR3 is CASSPTRGSRNEQFF. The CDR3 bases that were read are TGTGCCAGCAGCCCCACTCGCGGGAGTCGTAATGAG.

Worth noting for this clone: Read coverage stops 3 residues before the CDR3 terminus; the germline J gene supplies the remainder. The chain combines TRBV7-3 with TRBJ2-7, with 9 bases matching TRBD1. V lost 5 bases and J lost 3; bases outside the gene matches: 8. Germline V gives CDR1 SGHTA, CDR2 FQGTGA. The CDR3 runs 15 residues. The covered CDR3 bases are TGTGCCAGCAGCATCACAGGGGGCCAGGGCTACGAG. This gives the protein CASSITGGQGYE. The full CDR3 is CASSITGGQGYEQYF. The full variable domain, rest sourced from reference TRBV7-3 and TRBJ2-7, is GAGVSQTPSNKVTEKGKYVELRCDPISGHTALYWYRQSLGQGPEFLIYFQGTGAADDSGLPNDRFFAVRPEGSVSTLKIQRTERGDSAVYLCASSITGGQGYEQYFGPGTRLTVT.

The DNA read from the CDR3 is TGTGCCAGCACCCTGGGTGGGCGGAACACTGAA. Protein: CASTLGGRNTE. The full-length CDR3 reads as CASTLGGRNTEAFF. This sequence joins TRBV12-3 or TRBV12-4 and TRBJ1-1; no clear D gene. From the germline J gene comes the end of the CDR3, since the read stops 3 residues before it. The CDR3 runs to 14 residues. V lost 7 bases to trimming and J lost 1 base, with 13 bases between them.

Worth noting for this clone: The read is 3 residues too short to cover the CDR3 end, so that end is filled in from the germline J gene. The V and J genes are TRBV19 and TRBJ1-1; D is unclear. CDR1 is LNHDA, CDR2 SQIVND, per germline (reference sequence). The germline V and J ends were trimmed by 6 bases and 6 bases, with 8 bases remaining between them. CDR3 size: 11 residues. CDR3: CASSVGPEAFF. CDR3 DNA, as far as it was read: TGTGCCAGTAGCGTGGGCCCTGAA. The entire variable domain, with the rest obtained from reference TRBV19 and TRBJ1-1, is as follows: DGGITQSPKYLFRKEGQNVTLSCEQNLNHDAMYWYRQDPGQGLRLIYYSQIVNDFQKGDIAEGYSVSREKKESFPLTVTSAQKNPTAFYLCASSVGPEAFFGQGTRLTVV.

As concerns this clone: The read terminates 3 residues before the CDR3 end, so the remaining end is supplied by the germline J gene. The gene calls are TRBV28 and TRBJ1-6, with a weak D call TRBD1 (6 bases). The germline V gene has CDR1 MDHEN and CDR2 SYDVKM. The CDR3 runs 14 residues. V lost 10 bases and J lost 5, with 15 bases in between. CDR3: CATRGNRNNSPLHF. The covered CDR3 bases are TGTGCCACAAGGGGGAACAGAAATAATTCACCC. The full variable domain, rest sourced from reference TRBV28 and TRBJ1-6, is DVKVTQSSRYLVKRTGEKVFLECVQDMDHENMFWYRQDPGLGLRLIYFSYDVKMKEKGDIPEGYSVSREKKERFSLILESASTNQTSMYLCATRGNRNNSPLHFGNGTRLTVT.

The CDR3 bases that were read are TGTGCCAGCAGCTTGGTCGGGGACACTGAA. Amino acid sequence: CASSLVGDTE. The whole CDR3 sequence reads CASSLVGDTEAFF. The chain carries TRBV5-5 and TRBJ1-1; no firm D call. Coverage ceases 3 residues before the CDR3 finishes, and the germline J gene fills in the end. CDR3 size: 13 residues. Germline-derived CDR1 and CDR2 are SGHKS and YYEKEE (reference sequence). The V end lost 0 bases, the J end lost 3 bases, and 6 bases lay between the germline ends.

CDR3 DNA, as far as it was read: TGCAGTGCTACCCTCAGCACAGATACG. It is translated as CSATLSTDT. The entire CDR3 sequence reads CSATLSTDTQYF. J is TRBJ2-3 and V is TRBV20-1; D gene ambiguous. The read ends 3 residues shy of where the CDR3 ends; the end is completed using the germline J gene. Trimming left V 4 bases short and J 0 bases short, with 5 bases between. Germline CDR1 DFQATT, CDR2 SNEGSKA (reference sequence). The CDR3 length is 12 residues.

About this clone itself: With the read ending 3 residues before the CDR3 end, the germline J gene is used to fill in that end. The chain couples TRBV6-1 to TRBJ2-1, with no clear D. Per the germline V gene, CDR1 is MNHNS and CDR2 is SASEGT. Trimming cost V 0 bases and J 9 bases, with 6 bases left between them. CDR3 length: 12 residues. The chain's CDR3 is CASSEASGEQFF. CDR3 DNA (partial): TGTGCCAGCAGTGAAGCTTCCGGTGAG.

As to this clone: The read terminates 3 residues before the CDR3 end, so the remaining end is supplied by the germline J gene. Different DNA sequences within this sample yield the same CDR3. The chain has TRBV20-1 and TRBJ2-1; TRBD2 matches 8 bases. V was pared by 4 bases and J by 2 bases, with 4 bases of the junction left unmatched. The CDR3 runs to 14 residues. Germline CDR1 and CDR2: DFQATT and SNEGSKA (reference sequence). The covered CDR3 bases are TGCAGTGCTACCCCGACTAGCGCCTACAATGAG. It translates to CSATPTSAYNE. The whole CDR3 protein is CSATPTSAYNEQFF.

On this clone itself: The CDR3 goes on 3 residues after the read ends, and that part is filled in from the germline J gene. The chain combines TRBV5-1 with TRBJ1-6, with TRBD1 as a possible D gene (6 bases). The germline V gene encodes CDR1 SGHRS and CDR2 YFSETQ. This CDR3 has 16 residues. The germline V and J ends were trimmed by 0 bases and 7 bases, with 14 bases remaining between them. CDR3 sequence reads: CASSLDLDRMNSPLHF. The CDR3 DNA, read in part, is TGCGCCAGCAGCTTGGATCTAGACAGGATGAATTCACCC. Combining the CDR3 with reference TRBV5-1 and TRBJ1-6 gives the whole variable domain KAGVTQTPRYLIKTRGQQVTLSCSPISGHRSVSWYQQTPGQGLQFLFEYFSETQRNKGNFPGRFSGRQFSNSRSEMNVSTLELGDSALYLCASSLDLDRMNSPLHFGNGTRLTVT.

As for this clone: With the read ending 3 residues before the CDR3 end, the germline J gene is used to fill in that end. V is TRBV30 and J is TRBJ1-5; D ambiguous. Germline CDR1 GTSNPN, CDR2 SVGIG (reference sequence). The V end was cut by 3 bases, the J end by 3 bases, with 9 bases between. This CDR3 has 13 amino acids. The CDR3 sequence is CAWSGENNQPQHF. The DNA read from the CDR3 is TGTGCCTGGAGCGGGGAGAACAATCAGCCC.

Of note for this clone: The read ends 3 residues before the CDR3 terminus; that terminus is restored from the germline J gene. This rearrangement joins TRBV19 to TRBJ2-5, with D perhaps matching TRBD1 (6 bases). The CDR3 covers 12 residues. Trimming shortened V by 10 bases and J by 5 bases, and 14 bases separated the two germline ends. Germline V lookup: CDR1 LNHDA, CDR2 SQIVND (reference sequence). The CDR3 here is CATRQVGETQYF. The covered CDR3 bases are TGTGCCACGAGACAGGTGGGGGAGACC.

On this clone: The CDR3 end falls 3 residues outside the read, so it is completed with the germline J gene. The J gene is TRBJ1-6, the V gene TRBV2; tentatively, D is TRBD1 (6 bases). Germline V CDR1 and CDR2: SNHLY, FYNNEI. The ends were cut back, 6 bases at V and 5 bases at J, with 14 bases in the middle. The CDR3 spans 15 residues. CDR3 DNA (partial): TGTGCCAGCAGCGAACAGGGTGCGGATAATTCACCC. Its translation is CASSEQGADNSP. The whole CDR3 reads CASSEQGADNSPLHF.

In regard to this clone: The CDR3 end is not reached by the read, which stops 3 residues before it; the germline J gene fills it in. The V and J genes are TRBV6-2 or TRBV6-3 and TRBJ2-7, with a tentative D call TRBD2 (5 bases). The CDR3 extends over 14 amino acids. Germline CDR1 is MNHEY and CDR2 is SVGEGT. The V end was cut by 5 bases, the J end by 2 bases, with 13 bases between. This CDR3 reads CASSRGRQAYEQYF. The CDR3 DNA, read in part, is TGTGCCAGCAGTCGGGGTCGCCAGGCCTACGAG.

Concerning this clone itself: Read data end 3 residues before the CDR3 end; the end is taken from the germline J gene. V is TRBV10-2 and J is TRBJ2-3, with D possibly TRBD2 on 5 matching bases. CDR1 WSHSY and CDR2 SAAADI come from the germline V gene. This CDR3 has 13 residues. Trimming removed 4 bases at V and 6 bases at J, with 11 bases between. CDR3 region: CASSVASMDTQYF. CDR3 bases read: TGCGCCAGCAGTGTAGCGAGCATGGATACG.

The CDR3 is CASSGQEATPAHYGYTF. CDR3 DNA, as far as it was read: TGTGCCAGCAGTGGGCAGGAGGCCACCCCGGCACACTATGGC. This sequence joins TRBV2 and TRBJ1-2, with unresolved D. The read stops 3 residues short of the end of the CDR3; the missing end is completed from the germline J gene. V lost 4 bases, J lost 3 bases, and 21 bases lay in between. Germline CDR1 reads SNHLY; CDR2 reads FYNNEI. This CDR3 region has 17 residues.

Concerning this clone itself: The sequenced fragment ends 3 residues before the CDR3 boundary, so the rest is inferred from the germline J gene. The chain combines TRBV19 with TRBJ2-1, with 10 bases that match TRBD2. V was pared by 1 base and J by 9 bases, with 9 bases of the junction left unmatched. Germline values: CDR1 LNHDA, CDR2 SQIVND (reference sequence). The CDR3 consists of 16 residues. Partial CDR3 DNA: TGTGCCAGTAGTATAGGTCCTAGCGGGAGATCTAGTGAG. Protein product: CASSIGPSGRSSE. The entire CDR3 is CASSIGPSGRSSEQFF. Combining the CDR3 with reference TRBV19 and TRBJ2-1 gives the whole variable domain DGGITQSPKYLFRKEGQNVTLSCEQNLNHDAMYWYRQDPGQGLRLIYYSQIVNDFQKGDIAEGYSVSREKKESFPLTVTSAQKNPTAFYLCASSIGPSGRSSEQFFGPGTRLTVL.

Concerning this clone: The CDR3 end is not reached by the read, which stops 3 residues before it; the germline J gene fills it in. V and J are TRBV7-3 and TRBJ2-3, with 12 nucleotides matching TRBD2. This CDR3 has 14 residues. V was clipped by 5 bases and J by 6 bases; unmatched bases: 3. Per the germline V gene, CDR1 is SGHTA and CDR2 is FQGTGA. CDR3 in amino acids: CASSVTSGRDTQYF. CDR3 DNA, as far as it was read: TGTGCCAGCAGCGTTACTAGCGGGAGGGATACG.

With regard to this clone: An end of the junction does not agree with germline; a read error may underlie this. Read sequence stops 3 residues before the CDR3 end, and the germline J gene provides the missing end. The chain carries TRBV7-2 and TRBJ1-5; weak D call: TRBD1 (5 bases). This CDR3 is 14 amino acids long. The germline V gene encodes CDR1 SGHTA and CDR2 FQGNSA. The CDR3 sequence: CANSPGGVNQPQHF. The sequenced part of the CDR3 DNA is TGTGCCAACAGCCCTGGGGGGGTCAATCAGCCC.

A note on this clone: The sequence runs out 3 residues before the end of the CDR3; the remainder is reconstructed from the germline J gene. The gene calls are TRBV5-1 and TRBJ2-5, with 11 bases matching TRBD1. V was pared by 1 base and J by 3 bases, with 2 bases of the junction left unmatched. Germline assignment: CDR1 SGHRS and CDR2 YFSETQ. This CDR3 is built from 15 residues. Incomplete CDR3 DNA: TGCGCCAGCAGCTTGATGGGACAGGGGGAAGAGACC. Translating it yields CASSLMGQGEET. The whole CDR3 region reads CASSLMGQGEETQYF.

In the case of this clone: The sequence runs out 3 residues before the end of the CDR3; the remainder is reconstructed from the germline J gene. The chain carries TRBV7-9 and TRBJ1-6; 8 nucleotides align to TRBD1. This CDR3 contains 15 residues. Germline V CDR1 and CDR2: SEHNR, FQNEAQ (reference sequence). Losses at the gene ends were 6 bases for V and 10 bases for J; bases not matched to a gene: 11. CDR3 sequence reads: CASSFSDRGQSPLHF. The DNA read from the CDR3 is TGTGCCAGCAGTTTTTCAGACAGGGGACAATCACCC.